These T cell receptor beta chains were read from a single sample in a study of cytotoxic CD8 clonotypes in ibrutinib-treated CLL. Sequencing used immunoSEQ multiplex PCR; TCRdb keeps in-frame clones, though not all of them. Counted here are around 160,000 clones, 70% to 90% occurring once; the ten biggest clones make up 3% to 3.5%. The source material was PBMCs, sampled at disease progression, from a patient treated with ibrutinib. The receptors come from a human donor with chronic lymphocytic leukemia. Both conserved end residues are part of each CDR3. A D gene is named only where the DNA matches it firmly. Clone size is not always given. Where it is, it says once, few, many or a class for expanded clones.

V gene: TRBV7-9; J gene: TRBJ2-1; clone size: -; D gene: TRBD2; CDR3 protein: CASSPRLAGDNEQFF; CDR3 DNA: TGTGCCAGCAGCCCCCGATTAGCGGGAGACAATGAGCAGTTCTTC
V gene: TRBV11-2; J gene: TRBJ2-5; clone size: -; D gene: TRBD1; CDR3 protein: CASSTGATEETQYF; CDR3 DNA: TGTGCCAGCAGTACAGGGGCGACCGAAGAGACCCAGTACTTC
V gene: TRBV18; J gene: TRBJ1-1; clone size: few; D gene: -; CDR3 protein: CASSPVAGDTEAFF; CDR3 DNA: TGTGCCAGCTCACCCGTTGCAGGGGACACTGAAGCTTTCTTT
V gene: TRBV19; J gene: TRBJ1-1; clone size: -; D gene: -; CDR3 protein: CASSIGQMNTEAFF; CDR3 DNA: TGTGCCAGTAGTATCGGCCAAATGAACACTGAAGCTTTCTTT
V gene: TRBV18; J gene: TRBJ1-2; clone size: once; D gene: -; CDR3 protein: CASSRDSDLYGYTF; CDR3 DNA: TGTGCCAGCTCCAGAGACAGTGATTTATATGGCTACACCTTC
V gene: TRBV4-1; J gene: TRBJ2-2; clone size: -; D gene: TRBD2; CDR3 protein: CASSQAIGLAGVRGTGELFF; CDR3 DNA: TGCGCCAGCAGCCAAGCCATCGGACTAGCGGGAGTTCGTGGCACCGGGGAGCTGTTTTTT
V gene: TRBV12-5; J gene: TRBJ2-3; clone size: -; D gene: TRBD2; CDR3 protein: CASAPGLAGAITDTQYF; CDR3 DNA: TGTGCTAGTGCTCCGGGACTAGCGGGAGCCATCACAGATACGCAGTATTTT
V gene: TRBV5-1; J gene: TRBJ2-6; clone size: -; D gene: -; CDR3 protein: CASSLGRTDGANVLTF; CDR3 DNA: TGCGCCAGCAGCTTGGGTCGGACAGACGGGGCCAACGTCCTGACTTTC
V gene: TRBV10-3; J gene: TRBJ2-3; clone size: -; D gene: -; CDR3 protein: CAIAVTSTDTQYF; CDR3 DNA: TGTGCCATTGCTGTAACTAGCACAGATACGCAGTATTTT
V gene: TRBV4-3; J gene: TRBJ2-1; clone size: -; D gene: TRBD2; CDR3 protein: CASSQDLNSGRTSYNEQFF; CDR3 DNA: TGCGCCAGCAGCCAAGATCTGAATAGCGGGAGAACCTCCTACAATGAGCAGTTCTTC
V gene: TRBV19; J gene: TRBJ2-7; clone size: once; D gene: TRBD2; CDR3 protein: CASSISLAGSVNEQYF; CDR3 DNA: TGTGCCAGTAGTATAAGTCTAGCGGGATCCGTCAACGAGCAGTACTTC
V gene: TRBV19; J gene: TRBJ2-1; clone size: -; D gene: TRBD2; CDR3 protein: CASSLAGGSEQFF; CDR3 DNA: TGTGCCAGTAGTCTAGCGGGAGGGTCTGAGCAGTTCTTC
V gene: TRBV28; J gene: TRBJ1-1; clone size: once; D gene: -; CDR3 protein: CASTITRREAFF; CDR3 DNA: TGTGCCAGCACCATCACCCGGAGGGAAGCTTTCTTT
V gene: TRBV7-3; J gene: TRBJ2-5; clone size: -; D gene: TRBD2; CDR3 protein: CASSFVAGGPETQYF; CDR3 DNA: TGTGCCAGCAGCTTTGTGGCGGGAGGGCCGGAGACCCAGTACTTC
V gene: TRBV19; J gene: TRBJ1-1; clone size: -; D gene: -; CDR3 protein: CATEGEGTEAFF; CDR3 DNA: TGTGCCACCGAAGGCGAGGGCACTGAAGCTTTCTTT
V gene: TRBV5-1; J gene: TRBJ2-1; clone size: -; D gene: -; CDR3 protein: CASSLTMVTKYNEQFF; CDR3 DNA: TGCGCCAGCAGCTTGACAATGGTAACGAAGTACAATGAGCAGTTCTTC
V gene: TRBV11-3; J gene: TRBJ1-4; clone size: -; D gene: -; CDR3 protein: CASSLEGRQGALFNEKLFF; CDR3 DNA: TGTGCCAGCAGCTTAGAAGGGCGGCAGGGCGCCTTGTTTAATGAAAAACTGTTTTTT
V gene: TRBV6-5; J gene: TRBJ2-7; clone size: -; D gene: -; CDR3 protein: CASSYPDSGKQYF; CDR3 DNA: TGTGCCAGCAGTTACCCGGACTCAGGGAAGCAGTACTTC
V gene: TRBV5-6; J gene: TRBJ2-7; clone size: -; D gene: TRBD2; CDR3 protein: CASSLVTSGMAYEQYF; CDR3 DNA: TGTGCCAGCAGCTTGGTTACTAGCGGGATGGCGTACGAGCAGTACTTC
V gene: TRBV5-6; J gene: TRBJ1-1; clone size: -; D gene: -; CDR3 protein: CASSLLTDNTEAFF; CDR3 DNA: TGTGCCAGCAGCTTGTTAACTGACAACACTGAAGCTTTCTTT
V gene: TRBV7-3; J gene: TRBJ1-2; clone size: -; D gene: -; CDR3 protein: CASSLGPVTNYGYTF; CDR3 DNA: TGTGCCAGCAGCTTAGGTCCAGTCACTAACTATGGCTACACCTTC
V gene: TRBV19; J gene: TRBJ2-7; clone size: -; D gene: TRBD1; CDR3 protein: CASSMRQGYEQYF; CDR3 DNA: TGTGCCAGTAGTATGAGACAGGGTTACGAGCAGTACTTC
V gene: TRBV5-1; J gene: TRBJ2-7; clone size: -; D gene: -; CDR3 protein: CASSFDPANEQYF; CDR3 DNA: TGCGCCAGCAGCTTTGACCCTGCCAACGAGCAGTACTTC
V gene: TRBV21-1; J gene: TRBJ1-2; clone size: -; D gene: -; CDR3 protein: CASNRPFVGALCYGYTF; CDR3 DNA: TGTGCCAGCAACCGGCCCTTTGTAGGGGCGTTATGCTATGGCTACACCTTC
V gene: TRBV11-3; J gene: TRBJ1-1; clone size: -; D gene: -; CDR3 protein: CASSLVGEANTEAFF; CDR3 DNA: TGTGCCAGCAGCTTAGTTGGGGAGGCGAACACTGAAGCTTTCTTT
V gene: TRBV5-1; J gene: TRBJ1-3; clone size: once; D gene: -; CDR3 protein: CASSFSSRGSGNTIYF; CDR3 DNA: TGCGCCAGCAGCTTCTCATCAAGGGGCTCTGGAAACACCATATATTTT
V gene: TRBV5-1; J gene: TRBJ2-3; clone size: -; D gene: -; CDR3 protein: CASSLEAVRSTDTQYF; CDR3 DNA: TGCGCCAGCAGCTTGGAGGCCGTCCGAAGCACAGATACGCAGTATTTT
V gene: TRBV19; J gene: TRBJ2-1; clone size: -; D gene: -; CDR3 protein: CASSAEGRSYNEQFF; CDR3 DNA: TGTGCCAGTAGTGCCGAGGGGAGATCCTACAATGAGCAGTTCTTC
V gene: TRBV7-3; J gene: TRBJ2-5; clone size: once; D gene: TRBD2; CDR3 protein: CASSLKETSGREETQYF; CDR3 DNA: TGTGCCAGCAGCTTAAAGGAGACTAGCGGGAGGGAAGAGACCCAGTACTTC
V gene: TRBV6-6; J gene: TRBJ2-7; clone size: -; D gene: -; CDR3 protein: CASSYLKGYEQYF; CDR3 DNA: TGTGCCAGCAGTTACTTGAAAGGCTACGAGCAGTACTTC
V gene: TRBV19; J gene: TRBJ2-7; clone size: -; D gene: -; CDR3 protein: CASSITGTYEQYF; CDR3 DNA: TGTGCCAGTAGTATTACGGGGACCTACGAGCAGTACTTC
V gene: TRBV2; J gene: TRBJ1-2; clone size: once; D gene: -; CDR3 protein: CASSGGFGVNGNYGYTF; CDR3 DNA: TGTGCCAGCAGTGGGGGATTCGGGGTAAACGGAAACTATGGCTACACCTTC
V gene: TRBV6-1; J gene: TRBJ2-3; clone size: -; D gene: TRBD2; CDR3 protein: CASSEGLAGGSDTQYF; CDR3 DNA: TGTGCCAGCAGTGAGGGACTAGCGGGAGGGTCAGATACGCAGTATTTT
V gene: TRBV6-5; J gene: TRBJ1-3; clone size: -; D gene: -; CDR3 protein: CASSLSWVSGNTIYF; CDR3 DNA: TGTGCCAGCAGTTTATCATGGGTCTCTGGAAACACCATATATTTT
V gene: TRBV9; J gene: TRBJ1-1; clone size: -; D gene: TRBD1; CDR3 protein: CASSEETGWDTEAFF; CDR3 DNA: TGTGCCAGCAGCGAGGAGACAGGGTGGGACACTGAAGCTTTCTTT
V gene: TRBV7-9; J gene: TRBJ2-3; clone size: -; D gene: -; CDR3 protein: CASSLSVGGTDTQYF; CDR3 DNA: TGTGCCAGCAGCTTATCAGTCGGGGGCACAGATACGCAGTATTTT
V gene: TRBV9; J gene: TRBJ2-1; clone size: -; D gene: TRBD2; CDR3 protein: CASSVVNSGTGNEQFF; CDR3 DNA: TGTGCCAGCAGCGTAGTCAATAGCGGGACGGGCAATGAGCAGTTCTTC
V gene: TRBV4-1; J gene: TRBJ2-4; clone size: -; D gene: -; CDR3 protein: CASRPGRGSKNIQYF; CDR3 DNA: TGCGCCAGCAGACCAGGTCGGGGGTCCAAAAACATTCAGTACTTC
V gene: TRBV6-1; J gene: TRBJ2-1; clone size: -; D gene: -; CDR3 protein: CASSSQTSEQFF; CDR3 DNA: TGTGCCAGCAGTTCACAGACCTCTGAGCAGTTCTTC
V gene: TRBV29-1; J gene: TRBJ1-1; clone size: -; D gene: -; CDR3 protein: CSFIPGGSTEAFF; CDR3 DNA: TGCAGCTTTATTCCAGGTGGGAGCACTGAAGCTTTCTTT
V gene: TRBV7-2; J gene: TRBJ1-3; clone size: -; D gene: TRBD1; CDR3 protein: CASSPTVPGQGLDGNTIYF; CDR3 DNA: TGTGCCAGCAGCCCGACGGTCCCGGGACAGGGATTGGATGGAAACACCATATATTTT
V gene: TRBV7-9; J gene: TRBJ2-7; clone size: -; D gene: TRBD2; CDR3 protein: CASSFASSGEYEQYF; CDR3 DNA: TGTGCCAGCAGCTTCGCGTCTAGCGGAGAATACGAGCAGTACTTC
V gene: TRBV27; J gene: TRBJ2-5; clone size: -; D gene: TRBD1; CDR3 protein: CASSLSPTGETQYF; CDR3 DNA: TGTGCCAGCAGTTTAAGCCCGACAGGGGAGACCCAGTACTTC
V gene: TRBV20-1; J gene: TRBJ1-2; clone size: -; D gene: -; CDR3 protein: CSASGQRGYTF; CDR3 DNA: TGCAGTGCTAGCGGTCAACGAGGCTACACCTTC
V gene: TRBV5-1; J gene: TRBJ2-3; clone size: -; D gene: -; CDR3 protein: CASSLDSADTQYF; CDR3 DNA: TGCGCCAGCAGCTTGGATTCCGCAGATACGCAGTATTTT
V gene: TRBV28; J gene: TRBJ1-2; clone size: -; D gene: TRBD1; CDR3 protein: CASSFQRGLSGYTF; CDR3 DNA: TGTGCCAGCAGTTTCCAAAGGGGGCTCTCTGGCTACACCTTC
V gene: TRBV30; J gene: TRBJ2-2; clone size: -; D gene: -; CDR3 protein: CAWSVLGRNTGELFF; CDR3 DNA: TGTGCCTGGAGTGTACTCGGCCGAAACACCGGGGAGCTGTTTTTT
V gene: TRBV6-1; J gene: TRBJ2-7; clone size: -; D gene: -; CDR3 protein: CASGRGSYEQYF; CDR3 DNA: TGTGCCAGCGGCAGGGGCTCCTACGAGCAGTACTTC